Presented here are 19 T cell receptor beta chains from one specimen sequenced in a study of blood T cell repertoires in COVID-19. The table came from immunoSEQ multiplex PCR; TCRdb's copy has only in-frame clones and leaves some out. The sample shows 250,000 to 300,000 clones, nearly 90% of them seen only once. The material sequenced was peripheral blood. These TCRs come from a woman aged 60-75 years with COVID-19, enrolled during active disease.

The chain has TRBV2 and TRBJ2-5; 9 nucleotides line up with TRBD1. Germline V CDR1 and CDR2: SNHLY, FYNNEI. The CDR3 runs to 16 residues. Losses at the gene ends were 6 bases for V and 1 base for J; bases not matched to a gene: 9. The CDR3 reads CASRRTGVFIQETQYF. The CDR3 nucleotides are TGTGCCAGCAGGCGGACAGGGGTGTTTATCCAAGAGACCCAGTACTTC.

This sequence joins TRBV7-8 and TRBJ2-3; TRBD2 agrees at 8 bases. Germline loops: CDR1 SGHVS, CDR2 FQNEAQ. This CDR3 comprises 18 residues. The V and J ends lost 6 bases and 0 bases, in that order; junction bases with no gene match: 14. DNA for the CDR3: TGTGCCAGCAGTACAGACGGACTAGCAGCGACTAGCACAGATACGCAGTATTTT. This codes for CASSTDGLAATSTDTQYF.

This chain uses TRBV6-1 with TRBJ2-7; 10 bases fit TRBD1. Germline CDR1 and CDR2: MNHNS and SASEGT. The CDR3 runs 17 residues. After removal of 3 bases from V and 2 bases from J, the junction contained 10 bases not matched to a gene. CDR3 protein: CASSDRIGTGVPYEQYF. For the CDR3, the DNA is TGTGCCAGCAGTGATAGGATCGGGACAGGGGTCCCCTACGAGCAGTACTTC.

This CDR3 is CASSLASGASNEQFF. Written as DNA, the CDR3 is TGTGCCAGCAGCCTCGCTAGCGGGGCCTCCAATGAGCAGTTCTTC. This chain joins TRBV3-1 (or the pseudogene TRBV3-2) and TRBJ2-1; 9 bases map to TRBD2. Germline V lookup: CDR1 LGHDT, CDR2 YNNKEL (reference sequence). Trimming cost V 4 bases and J 6 bases; bases outside gene matches: 7. The CDR3 extends over 15 amino acids.

The chain joins TRBV7-9 to TRBJ1-1; perhaps TRBD1 as D (5 bases). Germline CDR1 is SEHNR and CDR2 is FQNEAQ (reference sequence). This CDR3 has 14 amino acids. Trimming took 3 bases from V and 6 from J, leaving 14 bases between them. The CDR3 loop is CASSLTAGGAEAFF. CDR3 bases: TGTGCCAGCAGCTTGACAGCTGGCGGGGCTGAAGCTTTCTTT.

The chain uses TRBV30 and TRBJ2-5, with D possibly being TRBD2 (7 bases). Trimming took off 1 base at V and 5 bases at J, with 11 bases between the two ends. Germline CDR1 GTSNPN, CDR2 SVGIG (reference sequence). The CDR3 loop spans 13 amino acids. CDR3 nucleotide sequence: TGTGCCTGGAGTGCGGGGGGCCGGGAGACCCAGTACTTC. The encoded protein is CAWSAGGRETQYF.

The chain links TRBV7-2 to TRBJ2-7, with 7 bases identical to TRBD2. The J segment lost 7 bases and the V segment lost 5 bases, leaving 8 bases of the junction unmatched. The CDR3 totals 13 residues. CDR1 is SGHTA, CDR2 FQGNSA, per germline. CDR3 coding DNA: TGTGCCAGCAGCCCCCGGGGTAGCGGGGAGCAGTACTTC. Protein product: CASSPRGSGEQYF.

This chain links TRBV29-1 with TRBJ2-7, with 9 bases lining up with TRBD2. Germline V gene sequence: CDR1 SQVTM, CDR2 ANQGSEA. The CDR3 loop spans 13 amino acids. After removal of 3 bases from V and 7 bases from J, the junction contained 7 bases not matched to a gene. CDR3 sequence (DNA): TGCAGCGTTGAGGCGGGGGGGGCACAGGAGCAGTACTTC. This gives the protein CSVEAGGAQEQYF.

The V and J genes are TRBV4-3 and TRBJ1-1; D is possibly TRBD1 (5 bases). V was pared by 0 bases and J by 2 bases, with 10 bases between. This CDR3 spans 15 amino acids. The germline V gene has CDR1 LGHNA and CDR2 YSLEER. The CDR3: CASSQDWRGNTEAFF. CDR3 sequence (DNA): TGCGCCAGCAGCCAAGATTGGAGGGGAAACACTGAAGCTTTCTTT.

Only a few counts were recorded for this clone. The genes are TRBV5-4 and TRBJ1-2; 8 bases are shared with TRBD1. Germline loops: CDR1 SGHNT, CDR2 YYREEE (reference sequence). The trim removed 1 base at V and 7 bases at J, leaving 3 bases unmatched. The CDR3 runs 13 residues. The CDR3 loop is CASSLQGAGGYTF. DNA for the CDR3: TGTGCCAGCAGCTTGCAGGGGGCAGGTGGCTACACCTTC.

The chain's CDR3 is CASSYSGAVNSPLHF. CDR3 in DNA: TGTGCCAGCAGCTACAGTGGGGCGGTTAATTCACCCCTCCACTTT. The rearrangement uses TRBV7-9 and TRBJ1-6; possible D gene TRBD1, 5 bases. V was clipped by 4 bases and J by 6 bases, with 13 bases between them. CDR1 is SEHNR, CDR2 FQNEAQ, per germline (reference sequence). The CDR3 length is 15 residues.

The rearrangement links TRBV7-9 to TRBJ1-5, with a weak D call TRBD1 (6 bases). V was clipped by 5 bases and J by 2 bases, with 10 bases between them. The CDR3 is 14 amino acids. Germline V gives CDR1 SEHNR, CDR2 FQNEAQ (reference sequence). CDR3 amino acids: CASSDRLGNQPQHF. CDR3 nucleotides: TGTGCCAGCAGCGACAGGTTGGGCAATCAGCCCCAGCATTTT.

This rearrangement joins TRBV5-1 to TRBJ1-1, with D unresolved. This CDR3 has 14 residues. V was clipped by 5 bases and J by 0 bases, with 11 bases between them. Germline CDR1 is SGHRS and CDR2 is YFSETQ. The CDR3 reads CASRVAGMNTEAFF. The CDR3 DNA is TGCGCCAGCAGGGTGGCAGGAATGAACACTGAAGCTTTCTTT.

The chain uses TRBV5-1 and TRBJ2-2; TRBD2 is a possible D gene (7 bases). CDR1 SGHRS and CDR2 YFSETQ come from the germline V gene. CDR3 length: 15 residues. The V and J ends lost 4 bases and 5 bases respectively, with 15 bases between them. The CDR3 sequence is CASSTGGPRTGELFF. The CDR3 DNA reads as TGCGCCAGCAGCACCGGGGGGCCGAGGACCGGGGAGCTGTTTTTT.

V usage is TRBV7-8 and J usage is TRBJ2-7, with D tentatively TRBD1 (5 bases). Germline V CDR1 and CDR2: SGHVS, FQNEAQ. V lost 5 bases, J lost 0 bases, and 23 bases lay in between. CDR3 length equals 18 residues. The CDR3, as DNA: TGTGCCAGCAGCCTAGGCAGGCAGGGTATCAGCCGCTCCTACGAGCAGTACTTC. It encodes CASSLGRQGISRSYEQYF.

The chain employs TRBV7-2 and TRBJ1-1; D call uncertain. The length of the CDR3 is 14 residues. Germline CDR1 and CDR2: SGHTA and FQGNSA. V lost 8 bases and J 1 base, leaving 14 bases between the germline ends. The CDR3 coding sequence is TGTGCCAGCCACCATGGGCGGGGGAACACTGAAGCTTTCTTT. Translated: CASHHGRGNTEAFF.

This clone was observed a single time. V and J are TRBV9 and TRBJ1-1, with 7 bases aligning to TRBD1. The CDR3 is 15 residues long. V shed 4 bases, J shed 2 bases, and the junction held 8 bases outside the gene matches. Germline values: CDR1 SGDLS, CDR2 YYNGEE. The CDR3 protein is CASSLSGTANTEAFF. Written as DNA, the CDR3 is TGTGCCAGCAGCCTTAGTGGGACAGCTAACACTGAAGCTTTCTTT. The complete variable domain, with remaining parts taken from reference TRBV9 and TRBJ1-1, reads DSGVTQTPKHLITATGQRVTLRCSPRSGDLSVYWYQQSLDQGLQFLIQYYNGEERAKGNILERFSAQQFPDLHSELNLSSLELGDSALYFCASSLSGTANTEAFFGQGTRLTVV.

The table lists this clone with a count of one. This chain connects TRBV7-9 to TRBJ2-2; 9 bases are a match to TRBD1. This CDR3 has 16 amino acids. Germline loops: CDR1 SEHNR, CDR2 FQNEAQ (reference sequence). The junction had 10 bases not matched to a gene; V was cut back by 5 bases and J by 6 bases. The DNA for the CDR3 is TGTGCCAGCAGCCGTCCCGGGACAGGGATCGCCGGGGAGCTGTTTTTT. It is translated as CASSRPGTGIAGELFF.

The J gene is TRBJ1-1, the V gene TRBV15, with D possibly TRBD1 on 6 matching bases. The CDR3 loop spans 16 amino acids. The V end was cut by 1 base, the J end by 1 base, with 13 bases between. CDR1 and CDR2 from the germline V gene are LNHNV and YYDKDF (reference sequence). In nucleotides, the CDR3 is TGTGCCACCAGCAGAGGGGGACATTGGGGGAACACTGAAGCTTTCTTT. Its translation: CATSRGGHWGNTEAFF. The full variable domain, completed using reference TRBV15 and TRBJ1-1, is DAMVIQNPRYQVTQFGKPVTLSCSQTLNHNVMYWYQQKSSQAPKLLFHYYDKDFNNEADTPDNFQSRRPNTSFCFLDIRSPGLGDTAMYLCATSRGGHWGNTEAFFGQGTRLTVV.